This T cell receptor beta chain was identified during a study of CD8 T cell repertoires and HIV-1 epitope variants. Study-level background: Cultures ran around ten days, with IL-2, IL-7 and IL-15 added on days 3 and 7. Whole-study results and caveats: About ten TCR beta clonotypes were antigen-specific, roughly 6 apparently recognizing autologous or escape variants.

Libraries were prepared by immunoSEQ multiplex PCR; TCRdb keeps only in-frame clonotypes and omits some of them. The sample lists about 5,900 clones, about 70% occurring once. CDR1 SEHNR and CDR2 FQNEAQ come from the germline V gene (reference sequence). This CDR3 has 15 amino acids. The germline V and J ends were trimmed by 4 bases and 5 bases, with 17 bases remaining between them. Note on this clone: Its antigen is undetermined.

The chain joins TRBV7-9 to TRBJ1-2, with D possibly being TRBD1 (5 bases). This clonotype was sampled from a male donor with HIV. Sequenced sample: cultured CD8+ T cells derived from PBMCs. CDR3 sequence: CASSYPTTGTYGYTF. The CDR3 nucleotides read TGTGCCAGCAGCTACCCAACGACGGGGACTTATGGCTACACCTTC.